This note documents a single TCR beta chain sequence. The data were taken from a study of T cell changes during pregnancy in multiple sclerosis. The germline CDR1 and CDR2 sequences are SEHNR and FQNEAQ (reference sequence). The CDR3 sequence is 13 residues long. V was shortened by 7 bases and J by 4 bases, with 13 bases between the two germline ends. Some clones are missing from TCRdb's copy, which holds only in-frame ones; the method was immunoSEQ multiplex PCR. The sample records about 18,000 clones, 84% being singletons. The clonotype comes from a female donor in good health, enrolled as a control in a pregnancy study. The material sequenced was CD8+ T cells from peripheral blood mononuclear cells, taken in the third trimester of pregnancy. The genes are TRBV7-9 and TRBJ2-5; tentatively, D is TRBD1 (5 bases). In DNA form, the CDR3 reads TGTGCCAGCACAACAGGCGGTCCAGAGACCCAGTACTTC. This gives the protein CASTTGGPETQYF.